This paragraph reports one T cell receptor beta chain. Its antigen is still unknown. This specimen comes from a study of radiotherapy plus CTLA-4 blockade in lung cancer. In the study overall: Disease control was seen in about 30% of patients, objective responses in 18%.

Treatment of patients with chemo-refractory metastatic non-small-cell lung cancer consisted of focal radiation plus CTLA-4 blockade with ipilimumab. TCRdb's copy holds only in-frame clones and misses some; the assay was immunoSEQ multiplex PCR. The table shows 2,900 or so clones, with around 76% occurring only once. Trimming at V came to 5 bases and at J to 0 bases, leaving 4 bases not matched to a gene. The germline CDR1 and CDR2 sequences are SGHAT and FQNNGV. The CDR3 has 15 amino acids. Findings and limits, study-wide: Some TCR clones had been derived from tumors. These clones expanded in peripheral blood after radiotherapy plus ipilimumab. Per reports, early blood T cell clone dynamics, plus interferon-beta, forecast response most strongly.

Material: tumor tissue, obtained from a patient treated with radiotherapy plus ipilimumab. The gene calls are TRBV11-2 and TRBJ2-1; 7 bases match TRBD1. The sequence came from a human donor with non-small cell lung cancer that progressed on radiotherapy plus ipilimumab. This CDR3 reads CASSMTGSSYNEQFF. The CDR3 DNA reads as TGTGCCAGCAGCATGACAGGGAGCTCCTACAATGAGCAGTTCTTC.